These 29 T cell receptor beta chains share one sample of origin, sequenced in a study of cytomegalovirus exposure and HLA in healthy donors. Use of 60 Vbeta and 13 Jbeta primers characterized the PCR. Clones were read by immunoSEQ multiplex PCR, and TCRdb kept only the in-frame ones, dropping some. The sample lists about 76,000 clones; roughly 85% were seen once. Specimen: PBMCs. The origin of the receptors is a man aged 25-45 years in good health and CMV-seronegative.

The gene calls are TRBV18 and TRBJ1-1, with a possible D match to TRBD1 (6 bases). The CDR3 length is 12 residues. Germline V gene data show CDR1 as KGHSH and CDR2 as LQKENI. The ends were cut back, 2 bases at V and 10 bases at J, with 11 bases in the middle. CDR3 in amino acids: CASSPDRPGAFF. Written as DNA, the CDR3 is TGTGCCAGCTCACCAGACAGGCCAGGAGCTTTCTTT.

This clone came up a few times. The chain has TRBV19 and TRBJ2-1, with TRBD2 as a possible D gene (6 bases). Germline loops: CDR1 LNHDA, CDR2 SQIVND (reference sequence). V shed 7 bases and J shed 9 bases, with 13 bases lying between them. The CDR3 is 12 amino acids. The chain's CDR3 is CASNWRGSEQFF. CDR3 DNA: TGTGCCAGTAATTGGAGGGGTTCTGAGCAGTTCTTC.

This clone was detected once. J is TRBJ2-3 and V is TRBV7-9; a weak D match, TRBD2 (6 bases). Germline V gene sequence: CDR1 SEHNR, CDR2 FQNEAQ (reference sequence). V shed 1 base and J shed 3 bases, with 17 bases lying between them. The CDR3 covers 17 residues. The CDR3 spells CASSLVPYGGGTDTQYF. The CDR3 DNA reads TGTGCCAGCAGCTTAGTCCCGTACGGGGGTGGGACAGATACGCAGTATTTT. The variable domain in full, completed from reference TRBV7-9 and TRBJ2-3, reads DTGVSQNPRHKITKRGQNVTFRCDPISEHNRLYWYRQTLGQGPEFLTYFQNEAQLEKSRLLSDRFSAERPKGSFSTLEIQRTEQGDSAMYLCASSLVPYGGGTDTQYFGPGTRLTVL.

The CDR3, as DNA: TGTGCCAGCAGGGCAGAGGGCGTGAACACTGAAGCTTTCTTT. It specifies CASRAEGVNTEAFF. This sequence joins TRBV28 and TRBJ1-1; D call uncertain. V lost 6 bases and J lost 0, with 11 bases in between. The length of the CDR3 is 14 residues. Germline V CDR1 and CDR2: MDHEN, SYDVKM.

The rearrangement links TRBV25-1 to TRBJ2-5; no clear D gene. With the DNA end fitting TRBJ2-7 better, the J assignment may be wrong. CDR3 length: 13 residues. CDR1 MGHDK and CDR2 SYGVNS come from the germline V gene. CDR3 loop: CASSEPFSYEQYF. CDR3 DNA sequence: TGTGCCAGCAGTGAACCCTTTTCCTACGAGCAGTACTTC.

This chain uses TRBV4-1 with TRBJ2-2; TRBD1 matches 9 bases. Germline CDR1 MGHRA, CDR2 YSYEKL. The CDR3 extends over 14 amino acids. Trimming cost V 8 bases and J 3 bases; bases outside gene matches: 4. CDR3 DNA sequence: TGCGCCAGCCGGGACAGGGTACACACCGGGGAGCTGTTTTTT. This encodes CASRDRVHTGELFF.

The chain recombines TRBV7-9 with TRBJ1-6; possible D gene TRBD1, 6 bases. Germline lookup yields CDR1 SEHNR and CDR2 FQNEAQ (reference sequence). The CDR3 sequence is 13 residues long. V shed 4 bases and J shed 10 bases, with 11 bases lying between them. For the CDR3, the DNA is TGTGCCAGCAGCTCGTGGGACAACTCACCCCTCCACTTT. Translated: CASSSWDNSPLHF.

This clone came up once. The rearrangement joins TRBV5-1 to TRBJ2-5; TRBD2 might be the D (6 bases). The CDR3 has 15 residues. With 3 bases removed from V and 4 bases from J, the gap between germline ends came to 16 bases. Germline CDR1 reads SGHRS; CDR2 reads YFSETQ. The CDR3 DNA is TGCGCCAGCAGCTCCGGGGTCGGGGGACTAGAGACCCAGTACTTC. Its protein product is CASSSGVGGLETQYF.

The gene calls are TRBV30 and TRBJ1-5, with TRBD1 matching 7 bases. The germline CDR1 and CDR2 sequences are GTSNPN and SVGIG (reference sequence). This CDR3 is built from 14 residues. V gave up 3 bases and J gave up 1 base; unmatched junction bases: 3. This CDR3 reads CAWRGGQSNQPQHF. The CDR3 DNA is TGTGCCTGGAGGGGGGGACAGAGCAATCAGCCCCAGCATTTT.

CDR3 in DNA: TGTGCCAGCAGGGGGGCACAGGGGGCAAATCAGCCCCAGCATTTT. This encodes CASRGAQGANQPQHF. The chain is built from TRBV6-5 and TRBJ1-5; TRBD1 matches at 9 bases. Unmatched junction bases numbered 7, after V lost 6 bases and J lost 4 bases. The CDR3 consists of 15 residues. Germline assignment: CDR1 MNHEY and CDR2 SVGAGI.

This sequence joins TRBV7-8 and TRBJ1-2; D uncertain. From germline, CDR1 is SGHVS and CDR2 FQNEAQ. The CDR3 has 16 residues. Trimming left V 1 base short and J 4 bases short, with 16 bases between. CDR3 coding DNA: TGTGCCAGCAGCTTAGACCGCGGAGGGCGAGGCTATGGCTACACCTTC. As protein: CASSLDRGGRGYGYTF.

In regard to this clone: Compared with germline, one end of the junction differs, possibly owing to a read error. The rearrangement links TRBV30 to TRBJ1-2, with TRBD1 identical over 8 bases. The CDR3 length is 15 residues. CDR1 and CDR2 (germline): GTSNPN, SVGIG (reference sequence). CDR3 DNA: TGTGCCTGGAGTGTACGCCGACAGGGGAGGTATGGCTACCCCTTC. Amino acid sequence: CAWSVRRQGRYGYPF.

The J gene is TRBJ1-2, the V gene TRBV6-6, with D possibly being TRBD1 (6 bases). The CDR3 has 14 residues. V dropped 2 bases and J dropped 7 bases, with 14 bases sitting between them. Germline V gives CDR1 MNHNY, CDR2 SVGAGI (reference sequence). CDR3 nucleotides: TGTGCCAGCAGTTACGGGGGCCAGGAATGTGGCTACACCTTC. Translation gives CASSYGGQECGYTF.

This chain connects TRBV5-1 to TRBJ1-2, with 9 bases aligning to TRBD1. CDR1 is SGHRS, CDR2 YFSETQ, per germline. J gave up 6 bases and V 1 base, and 16 bases lay outside the gene matches. This CDR3 contains 18 residues. The CDR3 protein is CASSLTGTGIRGGDGYTF. The DNA for the CDR3 is TGCGCCAGCAGCTTGACCGGGACAGGGATACGAGGGGGAGATGGCTACACCTTC.

The chain links TRBV2 to TRBJ2-7; 8 bases align to TRBD1. CDR3 length: 13 residues. The ends lost 4 bases at V and 4 bases at J; junction bases unmatched: 3. Germline lookup yields CDR1 SNHLY and CDR2 FYNNEI. CDR3 nucleotide sequence: TGTGCCAGCAGTGGGACAGGGCGGTACGAGCAGTACTTC. Protein: CASSGTGRYEQYF.

This chain connects TRBV5-4 to TRBJ1-1; 7 bases are shared with TRBD1. Germline V lookup: CDR1 SGHNT, CDR2 YYREEE (reference sequence). The V gene end was trimmed by 4 bases and the J gene end by 5 bases; junction bases not matched to a gene: 8. The CDR3 consists of 14 residues. The CDR3 loop is CASSNTGESTEAFF. CDR3 nucleotide sequence: TGTGCCAGCAGCAATACAGGGGAGAGTACTGAAGCTTTCTTT.

V gene TRBV5-3 combines with J gene TRBJ2-1; 13 nucleotides align to TRBD2. Being an ORF, TRBV5-3 has a function that is uncertain. This CDR3 comprises 15 residues. With V trimmed by 4 bases and J by 2 bases, 0 bases remained unmatched. Written as DNA, the CDR3 is TGTGCCAGAAGCGGGACTAGCGGGACCTACAATGAGCAGTTCTTC. This gives the protein CARSGTSGTYNEQFF.

This clone showed up just once. This chain connects TRBV7-2 to TRBJ2-3; possibly TRBD1 for D (5 bases). Trimming took 6 bases from V and 8 from J, leaving 12 bases between them. The CDR3 has 12 amino acids. Germline values: CDR1 SGHTA, CDR2 FQGNSA. This CDR3 reads CASSLQGFTQYF. DNA of the CDR3: TGTGCCAGCAGTCTCCAGGGATTTACGCAGTATTTT. The whole variable domain, remainder taken from reference TRBV7-2 and TRBJ2-3, is GAGVSQSPSNKVTEKGKDVELRCDPISGHTALYWYRQSLGQGLEFLIYFQGNSAPDKSGLPSDRFSAERTGGSVSTLTIQRTQQEDSAVYLCASSLQGFTQYFGPGTRLTVL.

V usage is TRBV27 and J usage is TRBJ2-3; D possibly corresponds to TRBD2 (5 bases). Trimming left V 2 bases short and J 1 base short, with 7 bases between. CDR1 is MNHEY, CDR2 SMNVEV, per germline (reference sequence). This CDR3 spans 14 amino acids. This chain's CDR3 is CASSLGLGTDTQYF. CDR3 nucleotides: TGTGCCAGCAGTTTAGGACTGGGCACAGATACGCAGTATTTT.

Worth noting for this clone: An end of the junction does not agree with germline; a read error may underlie this. This chain uses TRBV12-5 with TRBJ1-5; a possible D gene is TRBD1 (5 bases). The CDR3 consists of 14 residues. Looked up from germline, CDR1 is LGHNT and CDR2 is FRNRAP. The CDR3 DNA sequence: TGTGCTAGTGTTTTGAACAGGAGGGCTCAGCCCCAGCATTTT. This translates into CASVLNRRAQPQHF.

The genes are TRBV18 and TRBJ1-1; D gene ambiguous. Germline CDR1 is KGHSH and CDR2 is LQKENI. The CDR3 totals 14 residues. V was shortened by 1 base and J by 2 bases, with 8 bases between the two germline ends. CDR3 region: CASSPLHTNTEAFF. The CDR3 DNA reads as TGTGCCAGCTCACCACTTCACACCAACACTGAAGCTTTCTTT.

This chain connects TRBV12-5 to TRBJ1-2; 10 nucleotides match TRBD1. CDR1 is LGHNT, CDR2 FRNRAP, per germline. The CDR3 is 16 residues long. V gave up 4 bases and J gave up 3 bases; unmatched junction bases: 8. The DNA for the CDR3 is TGTGCTAGTGGTTCTCACCGGGACAGGGGCCACTATGGCTACACCTTC. Translated: CASGSHRDRGHYGYTF.

This rearrangement joins TRBV28 to TRBJ2-1; no reliable D call. This CDR3 region has 16 residues. Per the germline V gene, CDR1 is MDHEN and CDR2 is SYDVKM. V shed 5 bases and J shed 8 bases, with 22 bases lying between them. The CDR3, as DNA: TGTGCCAGCAGTACCCCCGCAGGCCACCCGTGGGATGAGCAGTTCTTC. It is translated as CASSTPAGHPWDEQFF.

The chain has TRBV25-1 and TRBJ2-3; 7 bases are shared with TRBD1. This CDR3 is 14 amino acids long. The V gene end was trimmed by 5 bases and the J gene end by 1 base; junction bases not matched to a gene: 3. Per the germline V gene, CDR1 is MGHDK and CDR2 is SYGVNS. The CDR3 region has the DNA TGTGCCAGCAGTCCCACAGGGGGCACAGATACGCAGTATTTT. Its protein is CASSPTGGTDTQYF. Supplemented by reference TRBV25-1 and TRBJ2-3, the full variable domain reads EADIYQTPRYLVIGTGKKITLECSQTMGHDKMYWYQQDPGMELHLIHYSYGVNSTEKGDLSSESTVSRIRTEHFPLTLESARPSHTSQYLCASSPTGGTDTQYFGPGTRLTVL.

The chain employs TRBV10-3 and TRBJ2-5, with D tentatively TRBD1 or TRBD2 (5 bases each). The J call may be wrong; the DNA end is better matched by TRBJ2-7. The germline CDR1 and CDR2 sequences are ENHRY and SYGVKD. The CDR3 totals 14 residues. The CDR3, as DNA: TGTGCCATCAGTGAGAATGTGGGGGCCTACGAGCAGTACTTC. This translates into CAISENVGAYEQYF.

The chain is built from TRBV9 and TRBJ1-3, with a possible D match to TRBD1 (6 bases). The CDR3 runs to 16 residues. Trimming removed 2 bases at V and 2 bases at J, with 14 bases between. Per the germline V gene, CDR1 is SGDLS and CDR2 is YYNGEE. CDR3 sequence (DNA): TGTGCCAGCAGCGTTGGTCCGGACAGACCTGGAAACACCATATATTTT. Protein product: CASSVGPDRPGNTIYF.

Notes on this clone: The identical CDR3 is also encoded by other nucleotide sequences in the sample. The CDR3 spells CASTGGQTQYF. DNA for the CDR3: TGTGCCAGCACGGGAGGGCAGACCCAGTACTTC. This chain links TRBV2 with TRBJ2-5; TRBD2 aligns across 8 bases. The CDR3 totals 11 residues. Germline loops: CDR1 SNHLY, CDR2 FYNNEI. Losses at the gene ends were 7 bases for V and 6 bases for J; bases not matched to a gene: 1.

The V gene is TRBV7-9, the J gene TRBJ2-1, with D maybe TRBD2 (5 bases). Germline assignment: CDR1 SEHNR and CDR2 FQNEAQ (reference sequence). V was clipped by 5 bases and J by 4 bases, with 12 bases between them. The CDR3 contains 14 residues. The CDR3 region has the DNA TGTGCCAGCAGCCCCTCCGGACTGTACAATGAGCAGTTCTTC. This translates into CASSPSGLYNEQFF.

This chain connects TRBV10-3 to TRBJ2-3; 15 positions match TRBD2. CDR1 is ENHRY, CDR2 SYGVKD, per germline. J gave up 3 bases and V 5 bases, and 3 bases lay outside the gene matches. The CDR3 extends over 16 amino acids. The CDR3 loop is CAISRTSGGATDTQYF. The CDR3 DNA reads as TGTGCCATCAGTCGGACTAGCGGGGGGGCGACAGATACGCAGTATTTT.